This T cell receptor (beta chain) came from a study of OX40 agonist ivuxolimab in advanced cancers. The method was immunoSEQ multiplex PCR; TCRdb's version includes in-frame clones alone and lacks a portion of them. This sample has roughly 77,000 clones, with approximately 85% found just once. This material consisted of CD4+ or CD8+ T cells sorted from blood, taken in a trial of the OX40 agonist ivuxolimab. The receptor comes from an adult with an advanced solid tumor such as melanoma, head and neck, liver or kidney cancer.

CDR3 bases: TGTGCCAGCAGCCCCAGCCGGGACAGGGGGCCTGGGGCCAACGTCCTGACTTTC. This gives the protein CASSPSRDRGPGANVLTF. The rearrangement uses TRBV7-3 and TRBJ2-6; TRBD1 agrees at 12 bases. The CDR3 is made up of 18 amino acids. Germline trimming cut 5 bases from V and 2 bases from J; bases unmatched to any gene: 7. From germline, CDR1 is SGHTA and CDR2 FQGTGA.